The T cell receptor beta chain under discussion was sequenced for a study of blood T cell repertoires in COVID-19. Study-level information: Italy, Spain and the United States were the sources of the convalescent and acute COVID-19 samples. PBMCs, B-cell-depleted T cells, or T cells were the source of the cDNA or gDNA that made up the material.

In the original processing: Nucleated cell counts were estimated from reference gene primer amplification. Data came from immunoSEQ multiplex PCR; TCRdb stores just in-frame clones and leaves some out. The D gene and trimming were derived from the DNA, and the V and J assignments and clone size from that table. This table has around 45,000 clones, around 77% appearing once. V lost 0 bases, J lost 8 bases, and 4 bases stayed unmatched. The CDR3 has 14 amino acids. Germline CDR1 is SGHRS and CDR2 is YFSETQ. Sequencing input: peripheral blood. This chain connects TRBV5-1 to TRBJ2-1, with 8 bases aligning to TRBD2. The clonotype comes from a woman aged 80 or over with acute or convalescent COVID-19. The DNA of the CDR3 is TGCGCCAGCAGCTTGGGTAGCGGGATTGATGAGCAGTTCTTC. Translating it yields CASSLGSGIDEQFF. Together with reference TRBV5-1 and TRBJ2-1, the CDR3 gives the full variable domain: KAGVTQTPRYLIKTRGQQVTLSCSPISGHRSVSWYQQTPGQGLQFLFEYFSETQRNKGNFPGRFSGRQFSNSRSEMNVSTLELGDSALYLCASSLGSGIDEQFFGPGTRLTVL.